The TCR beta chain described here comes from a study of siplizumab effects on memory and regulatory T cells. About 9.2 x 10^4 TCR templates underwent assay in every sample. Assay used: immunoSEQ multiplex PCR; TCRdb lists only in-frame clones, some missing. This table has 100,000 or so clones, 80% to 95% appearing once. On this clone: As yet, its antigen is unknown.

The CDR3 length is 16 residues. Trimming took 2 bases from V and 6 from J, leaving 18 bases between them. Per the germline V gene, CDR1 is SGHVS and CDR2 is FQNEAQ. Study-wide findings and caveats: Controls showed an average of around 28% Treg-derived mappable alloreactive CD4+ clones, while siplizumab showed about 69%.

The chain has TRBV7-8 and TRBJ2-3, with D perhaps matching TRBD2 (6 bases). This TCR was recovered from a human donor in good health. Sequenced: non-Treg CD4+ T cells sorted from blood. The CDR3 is CASSLRGERDVDTQYF. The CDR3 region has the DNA TGTGCCAGCAGCTTACGCGGGGAAAGAGATGTGGATACGCAGTATTTT.